This T cell receptor beta chain derives from a study of shared clonotypes between healthy human individuals. Study overall: Each donor contributed plates that comprised three CD4 naive, three CD4 memory, two CD8 naive and one CD8 memory. Broader study findings: Only blood was sampled; tissue repertoires likely differ.

The germline gives CDR1 LNHNV, CDR2 YYDKDF (reference sequence). This CDR3 has 15 residues. V lost 1 base and J 0 bases, leaving 7 bases between the germline ends. With respect to this clone: The antigen is undetermined.

It was CD45RO-negative cells, positively selected for CCR7, that made up naive CD8 cells, with terminally differentiated effector memory CD45RA+ cells excluded. Data came from immunoSEQ multiplex PCR; TCRdb stores just in-frame clones and leaves some out. This sample carries about 2.1 million clones, about 94% of them seen once, and the ten largest clones take about 1.7%. This rearrangement joins TRBV15 to TRBJ2-1; no clear D gene. The specimen sequenced was naive CD8+ T cells from PBMCs. The receptor was derived from a young man in good health. Some clones in this sample may be carry-over from other donors' samples. The CDR3 loop reads CATSRGVGSYNEQFF. CDR3 sequence (DNA): TGTGCCACCAGCAGAGGTGTTGGCTCCTACAATGAGCAGTTCTTC.